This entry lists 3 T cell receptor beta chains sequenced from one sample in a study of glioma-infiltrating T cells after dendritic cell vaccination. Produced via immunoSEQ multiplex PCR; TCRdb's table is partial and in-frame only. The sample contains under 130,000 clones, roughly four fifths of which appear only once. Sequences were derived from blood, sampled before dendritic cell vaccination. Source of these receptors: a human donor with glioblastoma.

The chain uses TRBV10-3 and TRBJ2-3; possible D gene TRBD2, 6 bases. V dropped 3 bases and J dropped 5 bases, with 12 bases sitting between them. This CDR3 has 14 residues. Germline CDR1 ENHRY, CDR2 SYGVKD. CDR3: CAISEGQEGDTQYF. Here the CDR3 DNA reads TGTGCCATCAGTGAAGGGCAGGAGGGAGATACGCAGTATTTT.

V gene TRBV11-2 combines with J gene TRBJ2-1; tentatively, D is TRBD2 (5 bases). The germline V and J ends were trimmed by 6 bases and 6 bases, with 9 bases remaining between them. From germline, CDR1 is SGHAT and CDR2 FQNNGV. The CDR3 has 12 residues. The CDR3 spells CASRQLGNEQFF. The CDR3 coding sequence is TGTGCCAGCAGGCAACTAGGCAATGAGCAGTTCTTC.

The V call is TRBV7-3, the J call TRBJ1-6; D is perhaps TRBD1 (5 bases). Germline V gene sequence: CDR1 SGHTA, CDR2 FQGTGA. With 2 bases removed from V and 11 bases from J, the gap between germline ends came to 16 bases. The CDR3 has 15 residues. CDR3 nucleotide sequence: TGTGCCAGCAGCTTAGGCGGCAGGGTGGTGCCACCCCTCCACTTT. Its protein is CASSLGGRVVPPLHF.